The 20 T cell receptor beta chains given below trace back to one sample, sequenced in a study of cytomegalovirus exposure and HLA in healthy donors. This PCR relied on a set of 60 Vbeta primers and 13 Jbeta primers. Method: immunoSEQ multiplex PCR; TCRdb's copy keeps in-frame clones and lacks some. The table lists 200,000 to 250,000 clones. Sequencing was carried out using PBMCs. The source of these receptors is a woman aged 30 to 39 in good health and CMV-seropositive.

The rearrangement uses TRBV9 and TRBJ1-4, with 7 nucleotides matching TRBD1. CDR3 length: 15 residues. Trimming took 4 bases from V and 0 from J; bases not matched to a gene: 3. Germline CDR1 reads SGDLS; CDR2 reads YYNGEE. The CDR3, as DNA: TGTGCCAGCAGCACAGGGACAGCAACTAATGAAAAACTGTTTTTT. It is translated as CASSTGTATNEKLFF.

For this clone: In the same sample, other DNA sequences code for this CDR3. V is TRBV29-1 and J is TRBJ1-1, with D tentatively TRBD1 (6 bases). Trimming left V 6 bases short and J 3 bases short, with 14 bases between. The CDR3 contains 13 residues. CDR1 is SQVTM, CDR2 ANQGSEA, per germline. The CDR3, as DNA: TGCAGCGTCGAACAGGGTTATTACACTGAAGCTTTCTTT. As protein: CSVEQGYYTEAFF.

The J gene is TRBJ1-1, the V gene TRBV27; 9 bases agree with TRBD1. From germline, CDR1 is MNHEY and CDR2 SMNVEV (reference sequence). CDR3 length: 16 residues. The junction had 4 bases not matched to a gene; V was cut back by 1 base and J by 1 base. The CDR3 loop reads CASSLLGQGKNTEAFF. The CDR3 bases are TGTGCCAGCAGTTTATTGGGACAGGGAAAGAACACTGAAGCTTTCTTT.

V gene TRBV6-1 combines with J gene TRBJ2-1, with D possibly TRBD1 on 6 matching bases. Trimming took 3 bases from V and 15 from J, leaving 24 bases between them. There are 15 residues in the CDR3. Germline CDR1 reads MNHNS; CDR2 reads SASEGT. The DNA of the CDR3 is TGTGCCAGCAGTGACGGGACACTAACTAGTAAGACTCTGTTCTTC. It codes for CASSDGTLTSKTLFF.

The V gene is TRBV5-1, the J gene TRBJ2-5, with D perhaps matching TRBD2 (5 bases). CDR1 is SGHRS, CDR2 YFSETQ, per germline. The V end was cut by 4 bases, the J end by 0 bases, with 10 bases between. The CDR3 covers 14 residues. CDR3 loop: CASSLIANQETQYF. The CDR3 bases are TGCGCCAGCAGCCTAATAGCGAACCAAGAGACCCAGTACTTC.

The chain links TRBV5-5 to TRBJ2-1, with 10 bases fitting TRBD2. V trimming: 4 bases; J trimming: 0 bases; junction bases outside the gene matches: 10. The CDR3 is made up of 18 amino acids. Per the germline V gene, CDR1 is SGHKS and CDR2 is YYEKEE (reference sequence). The CDR3 nucleotides are TGTGCCAGCAGCGAGTCTAGCGGGAGTTTTTCCTCCTACAATGAGCAGTTCTTC. This sequence encodes CASSESSGSFSSYNEQFF.

The chain has TRBV27 and TRBJ2-7, with no clear D. Germline CDR1 reads MNHEY; CDR2 reads SMNVEV (reference sequence). V lost 5 bases to trimming and J lost 6 bases, with 20 bases between them. CDR3 length equals 15 residues. The CDR3 DNA follows: TGTGCCAGCAGTCCTCAGACTTACGCGACGGGCGAGCAGTACTTC. Translation gives CASSPQTYATGEQYF.

This chain uses TRBV5-1 with TRBJ1-1, with D unresolved. Germline CDR1 reads SGHRS; CDR2 reads YFSETQ. V dropped 4 bases and J dropped 8 bases, with 12 bases sitting between them. CDR3 length: 12 amino acids. The CDR3 bases are TGCGCCAGCAGCATTGACCGGGTGGAAGCTTTCTTT. This encodes CASSIDRVEAFF.

The V gene is TRBV4-1, the J gene TRBJ2-5, with TRBD1 matching 8 bases. In germline, CDR1 is MGHRA, CDR2 YSYEKL. V dropped 1 base and J dropped 4; count of bases not matched to a gene: 2. The CDR3 length is 14 residues. The CDR3 region is CASSQAGGRETQYF. In nucleotides, the CDR3 is TGCGCCAGCAGCCAAGCAGGGGGCCGAGAGACCCAGTACTTC.

V usage is TRBV29-1 and J usage is TRBJ1-2; TRBD1 is a possible D gene (5 bases). Germline loops: CDR1 SQVTM, CDR2 ANQGSEA. V shed 7 bases and J shed 2 bases, with 11 bases lying between them. This CDR3 comprises 12 residues. CDR3 region: CSGYQGNYGYTF. The CDR3 DNA reads as TGCAGCGGGTACCAGGGCAACTATGGCTACACCTTC. Full variable domain (remainder filled in from reference TRBV29-1 and TRBJ1-2): SAVISQKPSRDICQRGTSLTIQCQVDSQVTMMFWYRQQPGQSLTLIATANQGSEATYESGFVIDKFPISRPNLTFSTLTVSNMSPEDSSIYLCSGYQGNYGYTFGSGTRLTVV.

This chain connects TRBV5-1 to TRBJ1-1; perhaps TRBD1 as D (5 bases). This CDR3 spans 15 amino acids. In germline, CDR1 is SGHRS, CDR2 YFSETQ. Deletions cut 2 bases from V and 2 bases from J, with 13 bases between. The CDR3 nucleotides read TGCGCCAGCAGCTTACTGACAGCCGTTAACACTGAAGCTTTCTTT. Residues: CASSLLTAVNTEAFF.

V is TRBV10-3 and J is TRBJ2-1, with D uncertain. Germline V gene lookup returns CDR1 ENHRY and CDR2 SYGVKD. The CDR3 totals 12 residues. Trimming removed 3 bases from V and 3 bases from J, with 3 bases in between. The DNA for the CDR3 is TGTGCCATCAGTGACAGCTACAATGAGCAGTTCTTC. Amino acids: CAISDSYNEQFF.

This rearrangement joins TRBV5-6 to TRBJ2-7; possible D gene TRBD1, 5 bases. The CDR3 covers 14 residues. The V gene lost 4 bases and the J gene lost 3 bases, with 14 bases spanning the gap. Per the germline V gene, CDR1 is SGHDT and CDR2 is YYEEEE. CDR3 DNA sequence: TGTGCCAGCAGCGCCTGGACAAGCTACTACGAGCAGTACTTC. Residues: CASSAWTSYYEQYF.

This chain uses TRBV7-7 with TRBJ1-3; no firm D call. The V gene's germline CDR1 is SSHAT and CDR2 FNYEAQ (reference sequence). V dropped 10 bases and J dropped 4 bases, with 17 bases sitting between them. The CDR3 contains 14 residues. CDR3: CAISGSAGGNTIYF. The DNA of the CDR3 is TGTGCCATTAGTGGGTCGGCGGGAGGAAACACCATATATTTT.

The chain employs TRBV4-1 and TRBJ1-5; TRBD1 agrees at 10 bases. The germline CDR1 and CDR2 sequences are MGHRA and YSYEKL. V lost 3 bases and J lost 5; bases outside the gene matches: 1. This CDR3 is 14 amino acids long. The CDR3 region has the DNA TGCGCCAGCAGCCAGACAGGGGGCGATCAGCCCCAGCATTTT. Encoded protein: CASSQTGGDQPQHF.

This chain's CDR3 is CASSQDRRLAGHNEQFF. For the CDR3, the DNA is TGCGCCAGCAGCCAAGATAGGAGACTAGCGGGGCACAATGAGCAGTTCTTC. The chain is built from TRBV4-3 and TRBJ2-1, with 11 bases matching TRBD2. The CDR3 totals 17 residues. J was trimmed by 5 bases and V by 0 bases; bases with no gene match: 6. The germline gives CDR1 LGHNA, CDR2 YSLEER.

The V gene is TRBV5-1, the J gene TRBJ2-5, with 13 nucleotides matching TRBD2. The germline gives CDR1 SGHRS, CDR2 YFSETQ. V trimming: 4 bases; J trimming: 5 bases; junction bases outside the gene matches: 5. There are 15 residues in the CDR3. The CDR3 loop reads CASSLGLAGDETQYF. The CDR3 DNA sequence: TGCGCCAGCAGCCTAGGACTAGCGGGAGATGAGACCCAGTACTTC. The variable domain in full, with the rest retrieved from reference TRBV5-1 and TRBJ2-5, is KAGVTQTPRYLIKTRGQQVTLSCSPISGHRSVSWYQQTPGQGLQFLFEYFSETQRNKGNFPGRFSGRQFSNSRSEMNVSTLELGDSALYLCASSLGLAGDETQYFGPGTRLLVL.

The rearrangement links TRBV19 to TRBJ2-3; D is unresolved. There are 12 residues in the CDR3. Germline CDR1 and CDR2: LNHDA and SQIVND (reference sequence). The V and J ends lost 3 bases and 5 bases respectively, with 6 bases between them. The CDR3 DNA reads as TGTGCCAGTAGTATGGTCGGAGATACGCAGTATTTT. This encodes CASSMVGDTQYF.

The chain has TRBV5-1 and TRBJ1-2; 7 nucleotides line up with TRBD1. Germline assignment: CDR1 SGHRS and CDR2 YFSETQ. The CDR3 has 19 residues. Germline trimming cut 3 bases from V and 1 base from J; bases unmatched to any gene: 18. In DNA, the CDR3 is TGCGCCAGCAGCTCCGGGACAGCCAGAAGTGAAAACCGTAACTATGGCTACACCTTC. Residues: CASSSGTARSENRNYGYTF.

This sequence joins TRBV7-2 and TRBJ2-2; D is uncertain. Germline assignment: CDR1 SGHTA and CDR2 FQGNSA. The CDR3 loop spans 15 amino acids. Trimming shortened V by 2 bases and J by 5 bases, and 12 bases separated the two germline ends. The CDR3 DNA sequence: TGTGCCAGCAGCTTAAATTCAGGATGGACCGGGGAGCTGTTTTTT. The encoded protein is CASSLNSGWTGELFF. The variable domain in full, with the rest retrieved from reference TRBV7-2 and TRBJ2-2, is GAGVSQSPSNKVTEKGKDVELRCDPISGHTALYWYRQSLGQGLEFLIYFQGNSAPDKSGLPSDRFSAERTGGSVSTLTIQRTQQEDSAVYLCASSLNSGWTGELFFGEGSRLTVL.